The 26 T cell receptor beta chains below all came from one sample that was sequenced in a study of blood T cell repertoires in COVID-19. Clones were sequenced by immunoSEQ multiplex PCR, and TCRdb holds only the in-frame ones, with some missing. The data show approximately 220,000 clones, with about four fifths seen just once and about 2.5% held by the top ten. The material sequenced was peripheral blood. These receptors all stem from a woman between 40 and 55 years old with active or convalescent COVID-19.

The gene calls are TRBV5-4 and TRBJ2-1, with 7 bases aligning to TRBD1. The CDR3 is 15 residues long. V shed 4 bases and J 8 bases; nucleotides not matched to a gene: 12. Germline loops: CDR1 SGHNT, CDR2 YYREEE (reference sequence). This CDR3 reads CASSPTADRWDEQFF. The CDR3 DNA follows: TGTGCCAGCAGCCCCACGGCGGACAGGTGGGATGAGCAGTTCTTC.

This clone has only a few counts. This chain connects TRBV14 to TRBJ1-4, with D maybe TRBD1 (6 bases). The CDR3 consists of 13 residues. Germline V CDR1 and CDR2: SGHDN, FVKESK. V dropped 4 bases and J dropped 10 bases, with 13 bases sitting between them. CDR3 in DNA: TGTGCCAGCAGCCCTGACCTAGGGGGAAAACTGTTTTTT. Its translation is CASSPDLGGKLFF.

This chain links TRBV28 with TRBJ2-7; D gene unclear. The V and J ends lost 5 bases and 3 bases respectively, with 5 bases between them. CDR1 is MDHEN and CDR2 is SYDVKM in the germline V gene. The CDR3 length is 11 residues. CDR3 sequence: CASSPHYEQYF. The CDR3 bases are TGTGCCAGCAGTCCCCACTACGAGCAGTACTTC.

The rearrangement uses TRBV29-1 and TRBJ1-2; D is perhaps TRBD1 (5 bases). Germline CDR1 and CDR2: SQVTM and ANQGSEA. CDR3 length equals 13 residues. The germline V and J ends were trimmed by 5 bases and 2 bases, with 12 bases remaining between them. CDR3 sequence (DNA): TGCAGCGTTTCGGGAGGGACCAACTATGGCTACACCTTC. Its translation: CSVSGGTNYGYTF.

This chain connects TRBV30 to TRBJ1-4; TRBD1 aligns across 12 bases. The V segment lost 1 base and the J segment 2 bases; nucleotides outside the gene matches: 11. CDR1 is GTSNPN and CDR2 is SVGIG in the germline V gene (reference sequence). This CDR3 has 19 residues. The CDR3 sequence is CAWSARPGQGAGTNEKLFF. The CDR3 nucleotides are TGTGCCTGGAGTGCCCGACCGGGACAGGGGGCCGGGACTAATGAAAAACTGTTTTTT.

V usage is TRBV2 and J usage is TRBJ2-3; no clear D. The CDR3 contains 14 residues. Germline V gene data show CDR1 as SNHLY and CDR2 as FYNNEI. V was shortened by 6 bases and J by 1 base, with 11 bases between the two germline ends. The CDR3 bases are TGTGCCAGCAGCTTTGACACCGGCACAGATACGCAGTATTTT. It is translated as CASSFDTGTDTQYF.

The rearrangement links TRBV21-1 to TRBJ2-1; TRBD2, as called in the table, went unchecked against the DNA. TRBV21-1 is tagged as a pseudogene. The CDR3 length is 19 residues. Here the CDR3 DNA reads TGTGCCAGCAGCAATTATTATTACGGGATTAGCGGAGGCTCGAATGAGCAGTTCTTC. Protein product: CASSNYYYGISGGSNEQFF.

The chain has TRBV11-3 and TRBJ2-2; no reliable D call. Per the germline V gene, CDR1 is SGHNT and CDR2 is YENEEA. The length of the CDR3 is 16 residues. Trimming pared 4 bases from V and 4 bases from J, leaving 16 bases between. The CDR3 region is CASSSKLSCFTGELFF. As DNA, the CDR3 is TGTGCCAGCAGCTCTAAGCTGTCTTGCTTCACCGGGGAGCTGTTTTTT.

This chain links TRBV24-1 with TRBJ2-4; 10 bases map to TRBD1. V was clipped by 3 bases and J by 9 bases; unmatched bases: 4. CDR1 KGHDR and CDR2 SFDVKD come from the germline V gene. This CDR3 region has 14 residues. The CDR3, as DNA: TGTGCCACCAGTGATGGGGGACAGGGGATCATTCAGTACTTC. Its translation is CATSDGGQGIIQYF.

There are a few counts of this clone. The V gene is TRBV7-3, the J gene TRBJ2-2; D perhaps matches TRBD1 (5 bases). Between the trimmed V and J ends, which lost 0 bases and 7 bases, there was a span of 15 bases. The CDR3 runs 16 residues. The germline V gene encodes CDR1 SGHTA and CDR2 FQGTGA. CDR3 nucleotides: TGTGCCAGCAGCTTAACCACGCCAGGGATAGGCGGGGAGCTGTTTTTT. It translates to CASSLTTPGIGGELFF.

With respect to this clone: The sample holds other DNA sequences that translate to the same CDR3. CDR3 sequence reads: CASSSGQGNTEAFF. CDR3 nucleotide sequence: TGCGCCAGCAGCTCGGGACAGGGGAACACTGAAGCTTTCTTT. This chain links TRBV5-1 with TRBJ1-1, with 9 bases matching TRBD1. After removal of 3 bases from V and 1 base from J, the junction contained 1 base not matched to a gene. There are 14 residues in the CDR3. CDR1 and CDR2 from the germline V gene are SGHRS and YFSETQ.

The V and J genes are TRBV3-1 (or the pseudogene TRBV3-2) and TRBJ1-4, with a tentative D call TRBD1 (6 bases). Trimming pared 0 bases from V and 5 bases from J, leaving 10 bases between. CDR1 is LGHDT and CDR2 is YNNKEL in the germline V gene (reference sequence). This CDR3 contains 15 residues. As DNA, the CDR3 is TGTGCCAGCAGCCAAGATATAACAGGGAATGAAAAACTGTTTTTT. This gives the protein CASSQDITGNEKLFF.

The J gene is TRBJ2-5, the V gene TRBV24-1, with 8 bases matching TRBD1. The CDR3 consists of 16 residues. Unmatched junction bases numbered 10, after V lost 3 bases and J lost 5 bases. The germline CDR1 and CDR2 sequences are KGHDR and SFDVKD. In DNA, the CDR3 is TGTGCCACCAGTGATCCTGATTCAGGGGGCAGGGAGACCCAGTACTTC. Translation: CATSDPDSGGRETQYF.

The chain is built from TRBV12-3 or TRBV12-4 and TRBJ1-1, with 7 bases identical to TRBD1. Germline trimming cut 2 bases from V and 7 bases from J; bases unmatched to any gene: 1. The CDR3 spans 12 residues. CDR3 nucleotide sequence: TGTGCCAGCAGTTTAACAGGGGTTGAAGCTTTCTTT. The encoded protein is CASSLTGVEAFF.

V gene TRBV6-5 combines with J gene TRBJ1-6; D is ambiguous. V was shortened by 2 bases and J by 5 bases, with 7 bases between the two germline ends. The CDR3 is 14 residues long. Germline values: CDR1 MNHEY, CDR2 SVGAGI. The DNA of the CDR3 is TGTGCCAGCAGTTACCTCGGGGATAATTCACCCCTCCACTTT. Encoded protein: CASSYLGDNSPLHF.

The CDR3 DNA sequence: TGTGCCAGCATGGGAGCCGGGACCCAGTACTTC. This translates into CASMGAGTQYF. V and J are TRBV11-3 and TRBJ2-5; tentative D call: TRBD2 (5 bases). From germline, CDR1 is SGHNT and CDR2 YENEEA. There are 11 residues in the CDR3. V was trimmed by 7 bases and J by 7 bases, leaving 10 bases between them. Full variable domain (rest looked up from reference TRBV11-3 and TRBJ2-5): EAGVVQSPRYKIIEKKQPVAFWCNPISGHNTLYWYLQNLGQGPELLIRYENEEAVDDSQLPKDRFSAERLKGVDSTLKIQPAELGDSAVYLCASMGAGTQYFGPGTRLLVL.

The DNA for the CDR3 is TGCGCCAGCAGCTTAGGGACGGACAGGTCGGAAGCTTTCTTT. Amino acids: CASSLGTDRSEAFF. The V and J genes are TRBV5-1 and TRBJ1-1; the match to TRBD1 covers 7 bases. The germline gives CDR1 SGHRS, CDR2 YFSETQ. J was trimmed by 8 bases and V by 2 bases; bases with no gene match: 9. The CDR3 has 14 amino acids.

In regard to this clone: A read error may produce the germline difference seen at one junction end. This chain links TRBV19 with TRBJ1-3; 7 nucleotides line up with TRBD1. Per the germline V gene, CDR1 is LNHDA and CDR2 is SQIVND (reference sequence). CDR3 length equals 18 residues. CDR3 bases: TGTGCGAGTAGTTATATGCGGGGACAGCGAAATTTCGGAAACACCATATATTTT. This codes for CASSYMRGQRNFGNTIYF.

The chain couples TRBV5-1 to TRBJ1-1, with TRBD1 as a possible D gene (5 bases). Germline-derived CDR1 and CDR2 are SGHRS and YFSETQ. The CDR3 is made up of 15 amino acids. V gave up 3 bases and J gave up 0 bases, with 12 bases separating them. The CDR3 nucleotides read TGCGCCAGCAGCTGGAATCCAGGGATGAACACTGAAGCTTTCTTT. Translated, it gives CASSWNPGMNTEAFF.

The V and J genes are TRBV28 and TRBJ1-1; tentative D call: TRBD1 (5 bases). The V gene lost 8 bases and the J gene lost 8 bases, with 15 bases spanning the gap. CDR1 is MDHEN, CDR2 SYDVKM, per germline. The CDR3 consists of 12 residues. CDR3 nucleotides: TGTGCCAGCGCCCGGCAGGGTCTAGAAGCTTTCTTT. This gives the protein CASARQGLEAFF.

The chain joins TRBV19 to TRBJ1-1, with no clear D. CDR3 length equals 14 residues. V lost 4 bases to trimming and J lost 1 base, with 10 bases between them. In germline, CDR1 is LNHDA, CDR2 SQIVND (reference sequence). The CDR3, as DNA: TGTGCCAGTAGTACCGAACAAAGGAACACTGAAGCTTTCTTT. Its protein is CASSTEQRNTEAFF.

In this sample, this clone turned up once. The chain recombines TRBV7-3 with TRBJ2-1, with D unclear. V was pared by 0 bases and J by 9 bases, with 6 bases between. CDR3 length: 12 residues. CDR1 SGHTA and CDR2 FQGTGA come from the germline V gene. CDR3 bases: TGTGCCAGCAGCTTAACCGGTACTGAGCAGTTCTTC. This gives the protein CASSLTGTEQFF.

With regard to this clone: The sample contains more than one DNA sequence encoding this CDR3. The V call is TRBV30, the J call TRBJ1-3; D is uncertain. The CDR3 covers 13 residues. V was trimmed by 0 bases and J by 0 bases, leaving 3 bases between them. Per germline, CDR1 GTSNPN and CDR2 SVGIG (reference sequence). The CDR3 region is CAWSVYSGNTIYF. Here the CDR3 DNA reads TGTGCCTGGAGTGTATACTCTGGAAACACCATATATTTT.

The chain carries TRBV28 and TRBJ1-2; the D gene is possibly TRBD1 (5 bases). From germline, CDR1 is MDHEN and CDR2 SYDVKM. The CDR3 loop spans 14 amino acids. Trimming stripped 4 bases from V and 0 bases from J, with 9 bases between. CDR3 sequence: CASSSQGPNYGYTF. The DNA for the CDR3 is TGTGCCAGCAGTTCCCAGGGCCCTAACTATGGCTACACCTTC.

This clone was observed a single time. J is TRBJ2-7 and V is TRBV7-8; 7 bases line up with TRBD1. Germline loops: CDR1 SGHVS, CDR2 FQNEAQ. The CDR3 covers 14 residues. Unmatched junction bases numbered 7, after V lost 5 bases and J lost 3 bases. CDR3 amino acids: CASSPGDRNYEQYF. CDR3 DNA: TGTGCCAGCAGCCCCGGGGACAGAAACTACGAGCAGTACTTC.

This clone was seen only once. The genes are TRBV9 and TRBJ1-1, with D possibly being TRBD1 (5 bases). In germline, CDR1 is SGDLS, CDR2 YYNGEE. Trimming left V 4 bases short and J 2 bases short, with 15 bases between. The CDR3 totals 15 residues. The CDR3 bases are TGTGCCAGCAGCCCCCACCCGACAGAAAACACTGAAGCTTTCTTT. Protein sequence: CASSPHPTENTEAFF.